Below are 17 T cell receptor beta chains sequenced from a single sample in a study of beta chain features in type 1 diabetes (dated by TCRdb to about 2018). Library construction relied on the immunoSEQ multiplex PCR assay. The entire amount of isolated RNA was reverse transcribed using the High Capacity cDNA Reverse Transcription Kit, so the sequenced TCRB transcripts were expressed ones. TCRdb's version of the immuneACCESS table is confined to in-frame rearrangements and falls short of the full clone set. An unresolved V gene accounts for under half of the shortfall where checked; the remainder is of unknown origin. Counted in this sample were 900,000 or so clones; 15% to 20% of them appeared once. The biggest ten clones account for around 0.02% of the sample. Sequences were obtained from naive CD4+ T cells from blood. This specimen's cell subset or site label, per the study, means: true naive CD4+ T cells. The receptors derive from a woman younger than 30 in good health.

The chain joins TRBV28 to TRBJ1-2; D might be TRBD1 (6 bases). Germline CDR1 reads MDHEN; CDR2 reads SYDVKM. The CDR3 has 13 residues. The V gene lost 10 bases and the J gene lost 1 base, with 13 bases spanning the gap. In nucleotides, the CDR3 is TGTGCCACCAGGACAGATAATAACTATGGCTACACCTTC. This gives the protein CATRTDNNYGYTF.

This rearrangement joins TRBV9 to TRBJ1-2; D is unclear. This CDR3 is built from 12 residues. Germline values: CDR1 SGDLS, CDR2 YYNGEE. V lost 2 bases, J lost 10 bases, and 12 bases lay in between. CDR3 DNA sequence: TGTGCCAGCAGCGTTAACCACCAGCTCTACACCTTC. Translation gives CASSVNHQLYTF.

V and J are TRBV4-3 and TRBJ1-2; D uncertain. The V and J ends lost 0 bases and 6 bases respectively, with 11 bases between them. This CDR3 has 14 amino acids. From germline, CDR1 is LGHNA and CDR2 YSLEER. CDR3 nucleotide sequence: TGCGCCAGCAGCCAAGATGTCGCGGCAAATGGCTACACCTTC. It codes for CASSQDVAANGYTF.

This clone was counted a few times. V and J are TRBV5-4 and TRBJ2-5; the match to TRBD1 covers 9 bases. V lost 7 bases to trimming and J lost 3 bases; unmatched junction nucleotides: 10. CDR1 SGHNT and CDR2 YYREEE come from the germline V gene (reference sequence). This CDR3 spans 15 amino acids. The CDR3 loop reads CASGLSGQGKETQYF. The CDR3 DNA reads as TGTGCCAGCGGATTGAGCGGACAGGGGAAAGAGACCCAGTACTTC.

This clone has just a few counts. V is TRBV6-5 and J is TRBJ2-1; D is unresolved. The germline V gene has CDR1 MNHEY and CDR2 SVGAGI. Trimming took 6 bases from V and 4 from J, leaving 10 bases between them. The CDR3 has 13 residues. The CDR3 sequence: CASSPSTYNEQFF. CDR3 nucleotide sequence: TGTGCCAGCAGCCCCTCGACATACAATGAGCAGTTCTTC.

This clone has a handful of counts. CDR3 loop: CATSRREPLDEQFF. As DNA, the CDR3 is TGTGCCACTAGCCGGCGGGAACCCTTGGATGAGCAGTTCTTC. The chain combines TRBV10-3 with TRBJ2-1; a weak D match, TRBD2 (6 bases). Germline lookup yields CDR1 ENHRY and CDR2 SYGVKD. The CDR3 loop spans 14 amino acids. V was cut by 10 bases and J by 8 bases, with 21 bases left in between.

The CDR3 reads CASSLYYEQYF. CDR3 nucleotides: TGTGCCAGCAGCCTCTACTACGAGCAGTACTTC. The J gene is TRBJ2-7, the V gene TRBV7-2; D unresolved. The CDR3 runs 11 residues. V was trimmed by 5 bases and J by 3 bases, leaving 5 bases between them. Germline lookup yields CDR1 SGHTA and CDR2 FQGNSA.

This clone was recorded a few times. The genes are TRBV7-9 and TRBJ1-5; TRBD1 matches 7 bases. The junction had 1 base not matched to a gene; V was cut back by 2 bases and J by 0 bases. This CDR3 is built from 15 residues. CDR1 is SEHNR, CDR2 FQNEAQ, per germline (reference sequence). The CDR3 sequence: CASSLSGGSNQPQHF. In DNA form, the CDR3 reads TGTGCCAGCAGCTTATCAGGGGGTAGCAATCAGCCCCAGCATTTT.

The chain is built from TRBV5-6 and TRBJ1-1; 7 nucleotides agree with TRBD1. Germline trimming cut 0 bases from V and 6 bases from J; bases unmatched to any gene: 14. CDR1 SGHDT and CDR2 YYEEEE come from the germline V gene. There are 17 residues in the CDR3. The CDR3: CASSLVRYWTGRSEAFF. The CDR3 nucleotides read TGTGCCAGCAGCTTGGTTCGTTATTGGACAGGACGGTCTGAAGCTTTCTTT.

There are a few counts of this clone. The chain carries TRBV11-2 and TRBJ2-3; the D gene is possibly TRBD1 (5 bases). The germline V gene encodes CDR1 SGHAT and CDR2 FQNNGV. This CDR3 spans 16 amino acids. Trimming removed 1 base at V and 4 bases at J, with 15 bases between. The CDR3 region has the DNA TGTGCCAGCAGCTTAGTCTCGCAGGGATGGGCAGATACGCAGTATTTT. Protein product: CASSLVSQGWADTQYF.

This clone has more than one count but fewer than ten. Here the CDR3 reads CASTQLRGGGYTF. CDR3 DNA sequence: TGTGCCAGCACCCAACTGAGGGGTGGTGGCTACACCTTC. J is TRBJ1-2 and V is TRBV6-5; possible D gene TRBD1, 5 bases. V was shortened by 7 bases and J by 7 bases, with 16 bases between the two germline ends. The CDR3 spans 13 residues. The germline CDR1 and CDR2 sequences are MNHEY and SVGAGI.

This clone was observed a single time. The chain uses TRBV15 and TRBJ2-1, with 11 bases identical to TRBD2. V lost 1 base and J lost 7; bases outside the gene matches: 6. The CDR3 length is 16 residues. Per germline, CDR1 LNHNV and CDR2 YYDKDF (reference sequence). The CDR3 sequence: CATSRALAGGSNEQFF. The CDR3 DNA is TGTGCCACCAGCAGAGCGCTAGCGGGAGGATCGAATGAGCAGTTCTTC.

CDR3 in amino acids: CASSPEGGGTGELFF. CDR3 nucleotide sequence: TGTGCCAGCAGTCCCGAGGGGGGTGGCACCGGGGAGCTGTTTTTT. The chain is built from TRBV25-1 and TRBJ2-2, with D perhaps given as TRBD1 or TRBD2 (6 bases each). This CDR3 is 15 amino acids long. CDR1 is MGHDK, CDR2 SYGVNS, per germline. The V gene lost 5 bases and the J gene lost 4 bases, with 14 bases spanning the gap.

This clone was observed a few times. This chain joins TRBV4-1 and TRBJ2-3, with a weak D call TRBD2 (6 bases). The V end lost 0 bases, the J end lost 13 bases, and 17 bases lay between the germline ends. Per the germline V gene, CDR1 is MGHRA and CDR2 is YSYEKL. This CDR3 region has 14 residues. The CDR3 loop reads CASSQDRDSLFEYF. CDR3 coding DNA: TGCGCCAGCAGCCAAGACCGGGACTCCCTCTTCGAGTATTTT.

The rearrangement links TRBV5-4 to TRBJ2-3; D uncertain. This CDR3 comprises 14 residues. Trimming pared 3 bases from V and 2 bases from J, leaving 10 bases between. The germline gives CDR1 SGHNT, CDR2 YYREEE (reference sequence). CDR3 in DNA: TGTGCCAGCAGCTCCCGCCGGATCACAGATACGCAGTATTTT. It codes for CASSSRRITDTQYF.

This chain links TRBV6-5 with TRBJ2-7; tentatively, D is TRBD1 (6 bases). This CDR3 spans 15 amino acids. Germline V lookup: CDR1 MNHEY, CDR2 SVGAGI. V shed 6 bases and J shed 3 bases, with 18 bases lying between them. The CDR3 reads CASSQGQPAYYEQYF. CDR3 in DNA: TGTGCCAGCAGCCAAGGACAGCCTGCCTACTACGAGCAGTACTTC.

This clone came up a few times. The rearrangement joins TRBV6-6 to TRBJ2-3; TRBD1 or TRBD2 may be the D gene (5 bases each). The CDR3 has 15 amino acids. Trimming stripped 5 bases from V and 6 bases from J, with 18 bases between. Germline values: CDR1 MNHNY, CDR2 SVGAGI (reference sequence). The CDR3, as DNA: TGTGCCAGCAGTAACCGGGACCCGCCATTGGATACGCAGTATTTT. Encoded protein: CASSNRDPPLDTQYF.